This T cell receptor (beta chain) was captured in a study of blood T cell repertoires in COVID-19. Study information: The samples span acute and convalescent COVID-19 from the United States, Italy and Spain. T cells, B-cell-depleted T cells, or PBMCs supplied cDNA or gDNA.

After removal of 6 bases from V and 3 bases from J, the junction contained 7 bases not matched to a gene. CDR1 SNHLY and CDR2 FYNNEI come from the germline V gene. CDR3 length equals 14 residues. Original methodology: Reference gene primer amplification yielded estimated nucleated cell counts. Data came from immunoSEQ multiplex PCR; TCRdb stores just in-frame clones and leaves some out. Clonal size and the V and J genes are those of that table, whereas D and trimming came from the DNA. The data contain roughly 220,000 clones, around 89% of them singletons. Sequencing input: PBMCs or T cells enriched from blood (not recorded which). The chain couples TRBV2 to TRBJ2-5; 7 nucleotides agree with TRBD1. The sequence derives from a woman younger than 45 who had recovered from COVID-19. CDR3 region: CASSGDRNKETQYF. The CDR3 nucleotides are TGTGCCAGCAGCGGGGACAGAAACAAAGAGACCCAGTACTTC. Together with reference TRBV2 and TRBJ2-5, the CDR3 gives the full variable domain: EPEVTQTPSHQVTQMGQEVILRCVPISNHLYFYWYRQILGQKVEFLVSFYNNEISEKSEIFDDQFSVERPDGSNFTLKIRSTKLEDSAMYFCASSGDRNKETQYFGPGTRLLVL.